Listed here are 19 T cell receptor beta chains from one sample, sequenced in a study of blood T cells in healthy people across ages. Primers used in a second PCR of about 7 to 12 cycles were a sample-barcoded 5' primer and a J-beta primer mix. From the 5' RACE reads, TCRdb called clonotypes with MiXCR, one entry per CDR3 protein. The sample consists of around 1,000,000 distinct CDR3 sequences, about two fifths of them appearing once. The specimen was blood. The receptor set was obtained from a man in his late teens or twenties in good health.

This clonotype showed up just once. The V call is TRBV24-1, the J call TRBJ2-3; 8 bases map to TRBD1. Per the germline V gene, CDR1 is KGHDR and CDR2 is SFDVKD. Germline trimming cut 4 bases from V and 3 bases from J; bases unmatched to any gene: 8. CDR3 length: 16 residues. The CDR3 sequence: CATSDLGTGGTDTQYF. The CDR3 DNA reads as TGTGCCACCAGTGACCTTGGGACAGGTGGTACAGATACGCAGTATTTT.

The rearrangement joins TRBV7-2 to TRBJ2-5; TRBD1 matches 10 bases. Germline CDR1 is SGHTA and CDR2 is FQGNSA. This CDR3 spans 18 amino acids. Unmatched junction bases numbered 23, after V lost 5 bases and J lost 11 bases. The CDR3 DNA is TGTGCCAGCAGCCCAGGGATTTGGAGGGACAGGGGAGGCAATGAGCAGTACTTC. Translation gives CASSPGIWRDRGGNEQYF.

DNA of the CDR3: TGTGCCAGCATCAGGGCGGGTAGCACAGATACGCAGTATTTT. Its protein product is CASIRAGSTDTQYF. The chain combines TRBV6-6 with TRBJ2-3; D may correspond to TRBD1 or TRBD2 (5 bases each). The CDR3 sequence is 14 residues long. V lost 7 bases and J lost 0, with 11 bases in between. CDR1 MNHNY and CDR2 SVGAGI come from the germline V gene (reference sequence).

The chain carries TRBV6-2 or TRBV6-3 and TRBJ2-1, with D maybe TRBD2 (6 bases). CDR1 and CDR2 (germline): MNHEY, SVGEGT. V lost 7 bases to trimming and J lost 4 bases, with 17 bases between them. This CDR3 region has 15 residues. As DNA, the CDR3 is TGTGCCAGCATCGCAGCCGGGAGCAGTTACAATGAGCAGTTCTTC. As protein: CASIAAGSSYNEQFF.

With regard to this clonotype: A read error may produce the germline difference seen at one junction end. The chain employs TRBV27 and TRBJ2-7, with unresolved D. The closer fit of TRBJ2-5 to the DNA end suggests the J call may be wrong. Germline assignment: CDR1 MNHEY and CDR2 SMNVEV (reference sequence). CDR3 length: 13 amino acids. The CDR3 nucleotides are TGTGCCAGCAGTGTATCGAATCTTGGGACCCAGTACTTC. It specifies CASSVSNLGTQYF.

This clonotype showed up just once. The chain combines TRBV6-2 or TRBV6-3 with TRBJ1-1; D gene unclear. This CDR3 contains 14 residues. Germline CDR1 MNHEY, CDR2 SVGEGT. The V end lost 7 bases, the J end lost 0 bases, and 12 bases lay between the germline ends. The CDR3 loop is CASTRLRMNTEAFF. For the CDR3, the DNA is TGTGCCAGCACCAGACTACGGATGAACACTGAAGCTTTCTTT.

This clonotype was detected a few times. V and J are TRBV20-1 and TRBJ2-2; a possible D gene is TRBD1 (5 bases). Between the trimmed V and J ends, which lost 1 base and 7 bases, there was a span of 10 bases. Germline CDR1 is DFQATT and CDR2 is SNEGSKA (reference sequence). This CDR3 comprises 13 residues. The CDR3 loop reads CSARAKTVGELFF. CDR3 bases: TGCAGTGCTAGAGCGAAGACAGTCGGGGAGCTGTTTTTT.

The chain employs TRBV7-2 and TRBJ1-2; 10 bases align to TRBD1. With V trimmed by 5 bases and J by 10 bases, 4 bases remained unmatched. Germline V gives CDR1 SGHTA, CDR2 FQGNSA. The CDR3 length is 12 residues. The CDR3 DNA sequence: TGTGCCAGCAGCCAGGGACAGGGGATCTACACCTTC. Its translation: CASSQGQGIYTF. Combining the CDR3 with reference TRBV7-2 and TRBJ1-2 gives the whole variable domain GAGVSQSPSNKVTEKGKDVELRCDPISGHTALYWYRQSLGQGLEFLIYFQGNSAPDKSGLPSDRFSAERTGGSVSTLTIQRTQQEDSAVYLCASSQGQGIYTFGSGTRLTVV.

This clonotype was seen more than once but under ten times. The CDR3 sequence: CAISDRQGADGYTF. CDR3 nucleotide sequence: TGTGCCATCAGTGACCGACAGGGGGCTGATGGCTACACCTTC. This sequence joins TRBV10-3 and TRBJ1-2; 10 bases line up with TRBD1. Germline V lookup: CDR1 ENHRY, CDR2 SYGVKD. V lost 3 bases, J lost 6 bases, and 4 bases stayed unmatched. The CDR3 is 14 residues long.

This rearrangement joins TRBV20-1 to TRBJ1-2; no firm D call. Germline-derived CDR1 and CDR2 are DFQATT and SNEGSKA (reference sequence). The ends were cut back, 6 bases at V and 4 bases at J, with 12 bases in the middle. CDR3 length equals 12 residues. The CDR3 is CSAMVLPYGYTF. DNA of the CDR3: TGCAGTGCCATGGTCCTACCCTATGGCTACACCTTC.

The chain uses TRBV20-1 and TRBJ1-5; D possibly corresponds to TRBD1 (5 bases). Deletions cut 1 base from V and 6 bases from J, with 13 bases between. There are 14 residues in the CDR3. CDR1 and CDR2 (germline): DFQATT, SNEGSKA (reference sequence). This CDR3 is CSARGAGGPQPQHF. DNA of the CDR3: TGCAGTGCTAGAGGTGCGGGGGGTCCTCAGCCCCAGCATTTT.

This chain connects TRBV7-9 to TRBJ2-1; D is perhaps TRBD1 or TRBD2 (7 bases each). Near its end, the DNA agrees better with TRBJ2-7, so the J call may be wrong. Germline V gene sequence: CDR1 SEHNR, CDR2 FQNEAQ (reference sequence). CDR3 length equals 15 residues. Here the CDR3 reads CASSPGGGLYNEQYF. The DNA for the CDR3 is TGTGCCAGCAGCCCAGGGGGGGGTCTCTACAATGAGCAGTACTTC.

V gene TRBV20-1 combines with J gene TRBJ2-3; D is undetermined. Germline CDR1 reads DFQATT; CDR2 reads SNEGSKA (reference sequence). The germline V and J ends were trimmed by 0 bases and 2 bases, with 12 bases remaining between them. This CDR3 is built from 15 residues. The CDR3 sequence: CSARDRQENTDTQYF. The CDR3, as DNA: TGCAGTGCTAGAGATCGCCAGGAGAACACAGATACGCAGTATTTT.

The chain couples TRBV18 to TRBJ2-5; D unresolved. Germline CDR1 and CDR2: KGHSH and LQKENI. Trimming shortened V by 1 base and J by 3 bases, and 6 bases separated the two germline ends. The CDR3 is made up of 13 amino acids. The CDR3 sequence: CASSPQKEETQYF. In nucleotides, the CDR3 is TGTGCCAGCTCACCACAAAAGGAAGAGACCCAGTACTTC.

The chain uses TRBV6-2 or TRBV6-3 and TRBJ2-7; TRBD1 matches at 7 bases. With 6 bases clipped from V and 2 bases from J, the junction kept 4 bases outside the gene matches. The CDR3 runs 13 residues. CDR1 is MNHEY, CDR2 SVGEGT, per germline. CDR3 bases: TGTGCCAGCAGAACGGACAGGACCTACGAGCAGTACTTC. Encoded protein: CASRTDRTYEQYF.

The chain couples TRBV5-5 to TRBJ1-1; 8 nucleotides match TRBD1. J was trimmed by 3 bases and V by 4 bases; bases with no gene match: 5. CDR1 SGHKS and CDR2 YYEKEE come from the germline V gene (reference sequence). The CDR3 totals 14 residues. In DNA, the CDR3 is TGTGCCAGCAGCCACGGACAGGGTTACACTGAAGCTTTCTTT. Amino acid sequence: CASSHGQGYTEAFF. Drawing the rest from reference TRBV5-5 and TRBJ1-1, the complete variable domain is DAGVTQSPTHLIKTRGQQVTLRCSPISGHKSVSWYQQVLGQGPQFIFQYYEKEERGRGNFPDRFSARQFPNYSSELNVNALLLGDSALYLCASSHGQGYTEAFFGQGTRLTVV.

The chain is built from TRBV3-1 and TRBJ1-2; TRBD1 matches at 7 bases. The CDR3 is made up of 14 amino acids. V lost 4 bases to trimming and J lost 4 bases; unmatched junction nucleotides: 6. The germline V gene encodes CDR1 LGHDT and CDR2 YNNKEL (reference sequence). CDR3 sequence reads: CASSPVGDSYGYTF. In DNA, the CDR3 is TGTGCCAGCAGCCCCGTCGGGGACAGCTATGGCTACACCTTC.

For this clonotype: A much larger clone differs from this one at a single base, so this may be a read error. The chain carries TRBV2 and TRBJ2-7; TRBD1 matches 9 bases. The ends lost 6 bases at V and 2 bases at J; junction bases unmatched: 8. Per the germline V gene, CDR1 is SNHLY and CDR2 is FYNNEI. This CDR3 region has 15 residues. The CDR3 sequence is CASSIGTGIAYEQYF. The DNA of the CDR3 is TGTGCCAGCAGCATCGGGACAGGGATCGCCTACGAGCAGTACTTC.

V gene TRBV3-1 combines with J gene TRBJ1-1; 9 nucleotides line up with TRBD1. Looked up from germline, CDR1 is LGHDT and CDR2 is YNNKEL (reference sequence). The CDR3 spans 15 residues. V gave up 0 bases and J gave up 2 bases; unmatched junction bases: 1. CDR3 nucleotide sequence: TGTGCCAGCAGCCAAGAACAGGGGGCCAACACTGAAGCTTTCTTT. Translation gives CASSQEQGANTEAFF.